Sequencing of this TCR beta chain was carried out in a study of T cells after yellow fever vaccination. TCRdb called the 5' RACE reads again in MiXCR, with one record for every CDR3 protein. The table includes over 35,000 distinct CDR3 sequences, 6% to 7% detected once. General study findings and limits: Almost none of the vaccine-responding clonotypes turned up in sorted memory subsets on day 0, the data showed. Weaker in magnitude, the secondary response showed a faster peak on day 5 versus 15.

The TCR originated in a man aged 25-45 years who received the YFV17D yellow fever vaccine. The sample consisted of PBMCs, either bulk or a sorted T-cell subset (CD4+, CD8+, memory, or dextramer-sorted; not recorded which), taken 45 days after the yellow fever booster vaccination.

The CDR3 reads CASSGWGQARDTQYF. The CDR3 coding sequence is TGTGCCAGCAGTGGCTGGGGACAGGCTAGAGATACGCAGTATTTT. The chain employs TRBV28 and TRBJ2-3; 8 bases fit TRBD1. Germline V gene data show CDR1 as MDHEN and CDR2 as SYDVKM. This CDR3 is built from 15 residues. The V gene end was trimmed by 5 bases and the J gene end by 5 bases; junction bases not matched to a gene: 9.